This TCR beta chain was observed in a study of long-term antiretroviral therapy in people with HIV. Study findings and constraints: Diversity went up after ART and still fell short of transplant donor controls.

In regard to this clone: Antigen: not known.

V was pared by 8 bases and J by 9 bases, with 14 bases between. This CDR3 region has 12 residues. From germline, CDR1 is SGHTA and CDR2 FQGNSA. Survey-level resolution applied to immunoSEQ assay v3.0. The assay was immunoSEQ multiplex PCR, and TCRdb's table has in-frame clones only and misses some. The top ten clones hold under 8.5% of a sample with 19,000 or so clones, about four fifths of them seen once. This TCR was recovered from a man aged 25-45 years with HIV. This specimen was unsorted PBMCs, taken at the start of antiretroviral therapy. The chain combines TRBV7-2 with TRBJ2-1; D call uncertain. CDR3 protein: CASRLGYTEQFF. The CDR3 DNA reads TGTGCCAGCCGCCTAGGGTATACTGAGCAGTTCTTC.